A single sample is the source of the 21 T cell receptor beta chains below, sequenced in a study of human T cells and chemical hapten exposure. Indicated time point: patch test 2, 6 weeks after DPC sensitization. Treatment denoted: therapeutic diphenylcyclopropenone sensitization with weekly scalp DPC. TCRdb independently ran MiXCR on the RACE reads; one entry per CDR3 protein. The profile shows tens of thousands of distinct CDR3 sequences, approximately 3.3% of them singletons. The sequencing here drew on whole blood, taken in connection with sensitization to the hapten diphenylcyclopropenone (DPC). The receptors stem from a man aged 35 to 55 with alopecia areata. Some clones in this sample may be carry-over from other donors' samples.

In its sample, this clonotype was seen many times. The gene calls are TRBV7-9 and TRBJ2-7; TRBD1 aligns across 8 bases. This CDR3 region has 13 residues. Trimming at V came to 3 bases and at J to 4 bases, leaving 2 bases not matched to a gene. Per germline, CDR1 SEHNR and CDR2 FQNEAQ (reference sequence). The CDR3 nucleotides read TGTGCCAGCAGCTTCAACAGGGGGTACGAGCAGTACTTC. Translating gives CASSFNRGYEQYF.

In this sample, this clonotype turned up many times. CDR3 loop: CASSGASGMSTDTQYF. CDR3 in DNA: TGTGCCAGCAGTGGGGCTAGCGGGATGTCCACAGATACGCAGTATTTT. This chain connects TRBV2 to TRBJ2-3, with 9 bases that match TRBD2. CDR1 is SNHLY and CDR2 is FYNNEI in the germline V gene. The CDR3 extends over 16 amino acids. With 4 bases clipped from V and 2 bases from J, the junction kept 7 bases outside the gene matches. Variable domain in full (rest from reference TRBV2 and TRBJ2-3): EPEVTQTPSHQVTQMGQEVILRCVPISNHLYFYWYRQILGQKVEFLVSFYNNEISEKSEIFDDQFSVERPDGSNFTLKIRSTKLEDSAMYFCASSGASGMSTDTQYFGPGTRLTVL.

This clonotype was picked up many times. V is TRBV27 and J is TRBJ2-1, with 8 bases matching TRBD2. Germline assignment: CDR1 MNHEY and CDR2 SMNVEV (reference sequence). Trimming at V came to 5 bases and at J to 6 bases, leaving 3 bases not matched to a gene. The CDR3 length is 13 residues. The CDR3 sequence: CASSTGLANEQFF. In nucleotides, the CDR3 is TGTGCCAGCAGTACCGGACTAGCCAATGAGCAGTTCTTC.

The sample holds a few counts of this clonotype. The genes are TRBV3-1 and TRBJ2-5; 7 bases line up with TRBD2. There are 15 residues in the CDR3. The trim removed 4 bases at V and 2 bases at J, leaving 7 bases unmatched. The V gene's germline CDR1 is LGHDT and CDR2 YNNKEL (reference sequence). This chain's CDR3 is CASSLAAGVQETQYF. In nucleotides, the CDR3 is TGTGCCAGCAGCCTAGCGGCGGGGGTACAAGAGACCCAGTACTTC.

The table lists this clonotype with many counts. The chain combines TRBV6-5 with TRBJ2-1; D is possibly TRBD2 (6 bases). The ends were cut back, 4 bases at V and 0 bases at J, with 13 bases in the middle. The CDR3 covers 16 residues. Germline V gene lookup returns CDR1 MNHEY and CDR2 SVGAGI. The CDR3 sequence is CASSLQAGSSYNEQFF. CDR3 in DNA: TGTGCCAGCAGTTTACAGGCGGGGAGCTCCTACAATGAGCAGTTCTTC.

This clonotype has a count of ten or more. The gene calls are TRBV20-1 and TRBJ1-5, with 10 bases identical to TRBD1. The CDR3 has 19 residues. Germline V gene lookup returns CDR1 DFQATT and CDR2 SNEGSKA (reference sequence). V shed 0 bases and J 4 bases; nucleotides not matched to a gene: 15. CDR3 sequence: CSARDGRTGGFRGNQPQHF. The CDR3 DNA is TGCAGTGCTAGAGATGGAAGGACAGGGGGATTCCGGGGAAATCAGCCCCAGCATTTT.

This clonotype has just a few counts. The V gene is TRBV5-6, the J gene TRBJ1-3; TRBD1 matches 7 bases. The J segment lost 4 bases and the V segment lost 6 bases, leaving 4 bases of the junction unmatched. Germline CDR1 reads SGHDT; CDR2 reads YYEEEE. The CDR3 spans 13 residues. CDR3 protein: CASNDRAGNTIYF. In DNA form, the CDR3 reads TGTGCCAGCAACGACAGGGCCGGAAACACCATATATTTT.

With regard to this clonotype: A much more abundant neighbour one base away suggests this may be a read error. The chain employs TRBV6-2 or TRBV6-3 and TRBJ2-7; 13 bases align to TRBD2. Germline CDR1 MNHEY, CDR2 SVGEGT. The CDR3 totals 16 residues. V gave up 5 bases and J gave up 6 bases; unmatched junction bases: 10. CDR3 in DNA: TGTGCCAGCAGTACCCCCGGACTAGCGGGAGTGGCCGAGCAGTACTTC. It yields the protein CASSTPGLAGVAEQYF.

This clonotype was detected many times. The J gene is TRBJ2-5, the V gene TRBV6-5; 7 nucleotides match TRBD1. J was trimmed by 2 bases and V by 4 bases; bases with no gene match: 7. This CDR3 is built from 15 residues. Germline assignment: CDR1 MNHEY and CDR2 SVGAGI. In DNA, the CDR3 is TGTGCCAGCAGTTTCCGACAGGGCCCTCAAGAGACCCAGTACTTC. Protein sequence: CASSFRQGPQETQYF.

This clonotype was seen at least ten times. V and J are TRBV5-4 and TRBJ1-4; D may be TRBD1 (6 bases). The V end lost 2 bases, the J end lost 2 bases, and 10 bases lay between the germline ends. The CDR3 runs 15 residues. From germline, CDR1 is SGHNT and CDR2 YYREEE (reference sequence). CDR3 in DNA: TGTGCCAGCAGCTTTGGACAGTCGACTAATGAAAAACTGTTTTTT. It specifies CASSFGQSTNEKLFF.

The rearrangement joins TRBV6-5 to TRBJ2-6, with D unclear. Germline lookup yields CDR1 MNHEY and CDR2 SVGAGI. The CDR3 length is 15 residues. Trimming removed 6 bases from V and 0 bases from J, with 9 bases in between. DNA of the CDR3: TGTGCCAGCAGACTAAGTCACTCTGGGGCCAACGTCCTGACTTTC. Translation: CASRLSHSGANVLTF.

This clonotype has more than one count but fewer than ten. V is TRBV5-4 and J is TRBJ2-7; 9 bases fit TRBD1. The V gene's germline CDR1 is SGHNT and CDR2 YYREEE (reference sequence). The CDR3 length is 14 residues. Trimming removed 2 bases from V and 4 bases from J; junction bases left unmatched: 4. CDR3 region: CASSFPGQGYEQYF. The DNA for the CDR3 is TGTGCCAGCAGCTTCCCGGGACAGGGTTACGAGCAGTACTTC.

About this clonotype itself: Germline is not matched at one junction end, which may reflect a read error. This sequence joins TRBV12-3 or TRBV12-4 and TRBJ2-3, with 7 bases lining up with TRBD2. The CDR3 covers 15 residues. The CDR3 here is CASRLAGLDTDTQYF. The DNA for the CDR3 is TGTGCCAGCAGGTTAGCGGGCCTAGACACAGATACGCAGTATTTT.

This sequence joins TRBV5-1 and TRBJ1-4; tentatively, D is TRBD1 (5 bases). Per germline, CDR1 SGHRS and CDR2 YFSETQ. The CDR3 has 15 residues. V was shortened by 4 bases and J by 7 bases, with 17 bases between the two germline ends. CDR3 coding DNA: TGCGCCAGCAGCGCGGGGGGGGTCGGCTTTGAAAAACTGTTTTTT. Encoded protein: CASSAGGVGFEKLFF. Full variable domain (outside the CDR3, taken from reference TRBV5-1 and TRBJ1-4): KAGVTQTPRYLIKTRGQQVTLSCSPISGHRSVSWYQQTPGQGLQFLFEYFSETQRNKGNFPGRFSGRQFSNSRSEMNVSTLELGDSALYLCASSAGGVGFEKLFFGSGTQLSVL.

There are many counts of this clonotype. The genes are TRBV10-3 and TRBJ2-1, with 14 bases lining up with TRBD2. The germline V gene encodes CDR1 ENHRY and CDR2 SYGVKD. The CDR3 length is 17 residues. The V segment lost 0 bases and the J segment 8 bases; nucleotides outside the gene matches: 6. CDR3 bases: TGTGCCATCAGTGAGTCAAAGGGACTAGCGGGAGAGGATGAGCAGTTCTTC. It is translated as CAISESKGLAGEDEQFF.

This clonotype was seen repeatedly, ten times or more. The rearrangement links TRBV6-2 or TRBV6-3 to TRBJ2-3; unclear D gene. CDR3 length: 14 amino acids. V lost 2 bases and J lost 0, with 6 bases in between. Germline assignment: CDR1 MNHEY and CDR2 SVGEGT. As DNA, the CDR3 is TGTGCCAGCAGTTACCTTGTCAGCACAGATACGCAGTATTTT. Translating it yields CASSYLVSTDTQYF.

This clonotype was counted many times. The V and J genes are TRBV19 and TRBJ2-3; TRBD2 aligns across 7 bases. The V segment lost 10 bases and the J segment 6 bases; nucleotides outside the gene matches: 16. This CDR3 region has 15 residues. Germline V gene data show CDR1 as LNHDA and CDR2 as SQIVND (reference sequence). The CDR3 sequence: CATKDGGGPGDTQYF. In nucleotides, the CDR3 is TGTGCCACCAAGGACGGGGGAGGGCCGGGGGATACGCAGTATTTT. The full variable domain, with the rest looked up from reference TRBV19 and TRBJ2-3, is DGGITQSPKYLFRKEGQNVTLSCEQNLNHDAMYWYRQDPGQGLRLIYYSQIVNDFQKGDIAEGYSVSREKKESFPLTVTSAQKNPTAFYLCATKDGGGPGDTQYFGPGTRLTVL.

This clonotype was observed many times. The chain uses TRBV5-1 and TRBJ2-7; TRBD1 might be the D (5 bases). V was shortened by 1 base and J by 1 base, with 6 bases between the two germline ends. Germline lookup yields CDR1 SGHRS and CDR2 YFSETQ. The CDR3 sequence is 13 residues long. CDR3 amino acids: CASSLRQSYEQYF. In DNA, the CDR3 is TGCGCCAGCAGCTTGAGACAGTCCTACGAGCAGTACTTC.

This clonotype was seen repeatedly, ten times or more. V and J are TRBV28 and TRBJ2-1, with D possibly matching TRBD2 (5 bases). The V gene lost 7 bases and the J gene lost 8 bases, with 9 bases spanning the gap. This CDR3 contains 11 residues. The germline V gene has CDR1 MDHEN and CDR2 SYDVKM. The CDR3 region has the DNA TGTGCCAGCACCCGGGGTGATGAGCAGTTCTTC. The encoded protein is CASTRGDEQFF.

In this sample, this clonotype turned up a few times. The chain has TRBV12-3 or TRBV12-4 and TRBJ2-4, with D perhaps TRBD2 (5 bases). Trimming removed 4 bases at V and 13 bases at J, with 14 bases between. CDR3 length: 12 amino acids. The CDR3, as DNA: TGTGCCAGCAGTTCTGGACTGCCCATCCAGTACTTC. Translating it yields CASSSGLPIQYF.

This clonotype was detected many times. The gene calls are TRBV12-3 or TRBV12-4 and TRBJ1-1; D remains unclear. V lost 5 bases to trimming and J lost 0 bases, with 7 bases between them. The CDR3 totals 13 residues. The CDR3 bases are TGTGCCAGCAGTGAGAAAATGAACACTGAAGCTTTCTTT. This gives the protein CASSEKMNTEAFF.